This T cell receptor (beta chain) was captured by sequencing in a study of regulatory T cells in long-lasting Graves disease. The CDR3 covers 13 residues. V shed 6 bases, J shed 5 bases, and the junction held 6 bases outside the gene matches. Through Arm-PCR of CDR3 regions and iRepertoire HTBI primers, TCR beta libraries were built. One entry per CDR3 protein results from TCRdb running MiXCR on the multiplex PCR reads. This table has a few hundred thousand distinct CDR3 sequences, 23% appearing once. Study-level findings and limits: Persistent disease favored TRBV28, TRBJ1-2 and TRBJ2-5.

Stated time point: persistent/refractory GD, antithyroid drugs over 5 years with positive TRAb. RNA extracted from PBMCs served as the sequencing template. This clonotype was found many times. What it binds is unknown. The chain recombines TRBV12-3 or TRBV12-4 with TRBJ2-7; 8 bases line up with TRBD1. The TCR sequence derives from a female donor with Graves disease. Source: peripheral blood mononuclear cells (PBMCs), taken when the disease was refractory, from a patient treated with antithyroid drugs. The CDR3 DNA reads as TGTGCCAGCAGCAAGGGACAGGCTCACGAGCAGTACTTC. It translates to CASSKGQAHEQYF.